The present TCR beta chain was sequenced within a study of siplizumab effects on memory and regulatory T cells. Germline CDR1 and CDR2: MGHRA and YSYEKL. Unmatched junction bases numbered 10, after V lost 0 bases and J lost 2 bases. The CDR3 has 20 amino acids. The study assayed 90,000 to 100,000 TCR templates per sample. Measured with immunoSEQ multiplex PCR; TCRdb has only the in-frame clones, and not every one. The sample has about 100,000 clones, about 95% seen once. The chain is built from TRBV4-1 and TRBJ2-6, with 10 bases lining up with TRBD1. Material: non-Treg CD4+ T cells sorted from blood. The clonotype was recovered from a human donor in good health. The CDR3 is CASSQDRDRGLRPGANVLTF. The CDR3 region has the DNA TGCGCCAGCAGCCAAGACAGAGACAGGGGGCTTAGGCCTGGGGCCAACGTCCTGACTTTC.